This T cell receptor (beta chain) emerged from a study of identical twins (TCRdb year 2016). Study-wide context: TCR alpha and beta repertoires from monozygotic twins, unrelated adults of various ages and cord blood were deep-sequenced to test whether fetal clonotypes persist. Replicate twin experiments were performed at different times using different library preparation protocols to rule out contamination. The full study reports these points: In monozygotic twins, out-of-frame TCR alpha sharing was systematically underestimated by recombination models, although the models agreed with sharing between unrelated individuals. Excess twin sharing in beta out-of-frame sequences was weaker because fewer shared sequences lowered the signal-to-noise ratio. Zero-insertion analyses could be partly confounded by invariant T cells such as MAIT and iNKT, although diverse VJ usage argued against such confounding for most clonotypes. Fewer insertions were carried by abundant cord blood beta clonotypes, a similar but weaker trend appeared in young adult naive repertoires, and no such trend appeared in memory repertoires. Out-of-frame TCR alpha sequences shared between twins showed an excess of low generation-probability sequences compared with coincidental sharing between unrelated individuals. Because the same donors could not be followed over many years, conclusions were based on cross-sectional statistical analysis.

The germline V gene encodes CDR1 MDHEN and CDR2 SYDVKM. V is cut by 6 bases and J by 4 bases, and the space between the germline ends is 16 bases. The CDR3 covers 16 residues, taking in both the cysteine and the phenylalanine. Only the CDR3 DNA stays, 48 bases, in frame from base 1. Every donor was a healthy Caucasian. The method behind the library was 5' RACE. Data came from an Illumina HiSeq 2000. A universal primer binding site was added through template switching, and the final cDNA carried a unique molecular identifier so that TCR cDNA molecules could be counted accurately. Specific primers in the conserved constant-segment region were used to synthesize first-strand cDNA for the TCR alpha and beta chains. To control for contamination, every cDNA library carried two barcodes: a SMART-Mk sample barcode plus Illumina barcodes. TruSeq adapter sequences, together with Illumina sample barcodes, were added in two successive PCR steps. TCR alpha and beta cDNA libraries were sequenced on the Illumina HiSeq platform with custom primers. Regarding the original processing steps: MiGEC processed the raw reads to extract unique molecular identifiers, while MiXCR was used to determine the CDR3 positions. Recombination models were inferred per individual with the repgenHMM and IGoR tools using an EM algorithm. Shared clonotypes were analyzed with the tcR package in R, and sharing was normalized by the product of cloneset sizes. To study raw recombination free of thymic and clonal selection effects, out-of-frame nonproductive sequences were analyzed. The public reads were quality trimmed at Q25 with fastp and then assembled into clones with MiXCR by TCRdb, keeping productive beta chains. When rows share a CDR3 protein, they turn into one entry using the most common DNA and genes. The V and J calls come from TCRdb's annotation, not from the publication. The sample data list 1.5 million to 2 million distinct CDR3 sequences, and less than 40% of these were observed just once. The top ten clonotypes cover about 0.3% of the sample.

This clonotype has more than one count but fewer than ten. Its antigen is currently not known. Base qualities are not recorded, but no much larger clone differs from it by a single base. This chain joins TRBV28 to TRBJ1-6; possibly the D gene is TRBD1, per 6 matching bases. The sequenced sample was cord blood. The receptor was derived from a newborn girl in good health. The base sequence is TGTGCCAGCAGCTCCCCCAGGACAGATTATAATTCACCCCTCCACTTT. Its protein reads: CASSSPRTDYNSPLHF.